These 18 T cell receptor beta chains came from one sample sequenced in a study of blood T cell repertoires in COVID-19. Sequencing was performed with immunoSEQ multiplex PCR; in TCRdb, only in-frame clones are kept and a portion is missing. In the table there are 150,000 to 200,000 clones, around 79% of which are singletons. The sequenced sample consisted of peripheral blood. The receptors shown here come from a woman in her 70s with acute or convalescent COVID-19.

The chain uses TRBV5-1 and TRBJ1-2; no definite D call. CDR1 is SGHRS and CDR2 is YFSETQ in the germline V gene. Trimming removed 0 bases at V and 8 bases at J, with 11 bases between. The CDR3 totals 13 residues. The CDR3 loop is CASSLASHGGYTF. The CDR3 bases are TGCGCCAGCAGCTTGGCTTCGCACGGGGGCTACACCTTC.

This sequence joins TRBV30 and TRBJ1-3; 10 bases line up with TRBD1. The trim removed 4 bases at V and 5 bases at J, leaving 5 bases unmatched. The length of the CDR3 is 14 residues. The germline V gene encodes CDR1 GTSNPN and CDR2 SVGIG (reference sequence). Here the CDR3 reads CAWKRQGARNTIYF. The DNA for the CDR3 is TGTGCCTGGAAAAGACAGGGGGCCCGAAACACCATATATTTT.

The rearrangement uses TRBV7-9 and TRBJ2-1; a weak D match, TRBD2 (5 bases). From germline, CDR1 is SEHNR and CDR2 FQNEAQ (reference sequence). V was shortened by 4 bases and J by 10 bases, with 14 bases between the two germline ends. This CDR3 has 13 residues. The CDR3 coding sequence is TGTGCCAGCAGCTCAGAGGTTGGGAGCGAGCAGTTCTTC. Its protein product is CASSSEVGSEQFF. Based on the CDR3 plus reference TRBV7-9 and TRBJ2-1, the full variable domain is DTGVSQNPRHKITKRGQNVTFRCDPISEHNRLYWYRQTLGQGPEFLTYFQNEAQLEKSRLLSDRFSAERPKGSFSTLEIQRTEQGDSAMYLCASSSEVGSEQFFGPGTRLTVL.

This sequence joins TRBV9 and TRBJ2-7; tentative D call: TRBD2 (6 bases). CDR1 is SGDLS, CDR2 YYNGEE, per germline. V lost 4 bases to trimming and J lost 5 bases, with 16 bases between them. The CDR3 length is 14 residues. CDR3 loop: CASSQLGWGDEQYF. The CDR3, as DNA: TGTGCCAGCAGCCAATTAGGGTGGGGGGACGAGCAGTACTTC.

This chain joins TRBV15 and TRBJ1-6; D unclear. Trimming left V 4 bases short and J 7 bases short, with 5 bases between. The CDR3 sequence is 12 residues long. The germline V gene encodes CDR1 LNHNV and CDR2 YYDKDF (reference sequence). Written as DNA, the CDR3 is TGTGCCACCAGCACATTGAATTCACCCCTCCACTTT. Amino acids: CATSTLNSPLHF.

The J gene is TRBJ2-1, the V gene TRBV25-1; 10 positions agree with TRBD2. V lost 3 bases to trimming and J lost 5 bases; unmatched junction nucleotides: 7. The CDR3 is made up of 16 amino acids. The germline V gene has CDR1 MGHDK and CDR2 SYGVNS. The CDR3 spells CASSELGLAGDNEQFF. CDR3 DNA: TGTGCCAGCAGTGAGCTAGGTCTAGCGGGAGACAATGAGCAGTTCTTC. Drawing the rest from reference TRBV25-1 and TRBJ2-1, the complete variable domain is EADIYQTPRYLVIGTGKKITLECSQTMGHDKMYWYQQDPGMELHLIHYSYGVNSTEKGDLSSESTVSRIRTEHFPLTLESARPSHTSQYLCASSELGLAGDNEQFFGPGTRLTVL.

The chain combines TRBV4-1 with TRBJ2-5, with D possibly being TRBD2 (5 bases). The CDR3 has 15 amino acids. Germline CDR1 is MGHRA and CDR2 is YSYEKL. Trimming stripped 0 bases from V and 5 bases from J, with 13 bases between. CDR3 protein: CASSQDYRGVETQYF. The CDR3 coding sequence is TGCGCCAGCAGCCAAGATTATCGGGGAGTGGAGACCCAGTACTTC.

The genes are TRBV21-1 and TRBJ2-1; the table assigns TRBD2, which was not confirmed against the DNA. TRBV21-1 is an annotated pseudogene. This CDR3 has 16 amino acids. The CDR3 region has the DNA TGTGCCAGCAGCAAAGATTCCCTACCTCCATCCAATGAGCAGTTCTTC. This codes for CASSKDSLPPSNEQFF.

This clone occurred a few times. V is TRBV30 and J is TRBJ2-3; 8 positions match TRBD1. The V and J ends lost 4 bases and 6 bases, in that order; junction bases with no gene match: 15. CDR1 GTSNPN and CDR2 SVGIG come from the germline V gene (reference sequence). The CDR3 runs to 16 residues. This chain's CDR3 is CAWKGRGLGRGDTQYF. CDR3 DNA sequence: TGTGCCTGGAAGGGCAGGGGGCTTGGAAGAGGGGATACGCAGTATTTT.

The J gene is TRBJ1-4, the V gene TRBV6-5, with D perhaps matching TRBD1 (5 bases). Per the germline V gene, CDR1 is MNHEY and CDR2 is SVGAGI. Trimming pared 4 bases from V and 5 bases from J, leaving 11 bases between. The CDR3 covers 14 residues. The CDR3 region is CASSLDNRNEKLFF. The DNA of the CDR3 is TGTGCCAGCAGTTTGGACAACAGGAATGAAAAACTGTTTTTT.

The genes are TRBV18 and TRBJ2-3, with D unclear. The CDR3 spans 11 residues. Germline assignment: CDR1 KGHSH and CDR2 LQKENI. V was cut by 2 bases and J by 6 bases, with 3 bases left in between. This CDR3 reads CASSPEDTQYF. CDR3 DNA: TGTGCCAGCTCACCAGAGGATACGCAGTATTTT.

This chain connects TRBV29-1 to TRBJ1-1, with TRBD1 as a possible D gene (5 bases). Germline CDR1 reads SQVTM; CDR2 reads ANQGSEA. Trimming left V 7 bases short and J 4 bases short, with 13 bases between. The CDR3 runs 12 residues. Here the CDR3 reads CSAATGGTEAFF. Written as DNA, the CDR3 is TGCAGCGCCGCCACGGGGGGCACTGAAGCTTTCTTT.

This rearrangement joins TRBV9 to TRBJ2-1; 9 nucleotides align to TRBD2. Germline V gives CDR1 SGDLS, CDR2 YYNGEE. The V segment lost 4 bases and the J segment 0 bases; nucleotides outside the gene matches: 5. CDR3 length: 16 amino acids. This CDR3 reads CASSPSGARSYNEQFF. For the CDR3, the DNA is TGTGCCAGCAGCCCTAGCGGGGCCCGCTCCTACAATGAGCAGTTCTTC. Full variable domain (missing parts from reference TRBV9 and TRBJ2-1): DSGVTQTPKHLITATGQRVTLRCSPRSGDLSVYWYQQSLDQGLQFLIQYYNGEERAKGNILERFSAQQFPDLHSELNLSSLELGDSALYFCASSPSGARSYNEQFFGPGTRLTVL.

The V and J genes are TRBV3-1 (or the pseudogene TRBV3-2) and TRBJ2-2, with 12 bases lining up with TRBD2. J gave up 3 bases and V 4 bases, and 6 bases lay outside the gene matches. The CDR3 consists of 17 residues. Per the germline V gene, CDR1 is LGHDT and CDR2 is YNNKEL (reference sequence). Written as DNA, the CDR3 is TGTGCCAGCAGCCGCACTAGCGGGAGGCGTCACACCGGGGAGCTGTTTTTT. Protein: CASSRTSGRRHTGELFF.

The CDR3 region is CAWETGGSPLHF. CDR3 DNA: TGTGCCTGGGAAACAGGGGGTTCACCCCTCCACTTT. The genes are TRBV30 and TRBJ1-6; 8 bases align to TRBD1. The CDR3 spans 12 residues. V was clipped by 5 bases and J by 9 bases; unmatched bases: 3. Germline assignment: CDR1 GTSNPN and CDR2 SVGIG (reference sequence).

The V call is TRBV20-1, the J call TRBJ1-5; the D gene is possibly TRBD1 (5 bases). Germline CDR1 and CDR2: DFQATT and SNEGSKA (reference sequence). The CDR3 is 14 residues long. Trimming shortened V by 5 bases and J by 6 bases, and 17 bases separated the two germline ends. The CDR3 region has the DNA TGCAGTGCTCGTGGGCAGGGAACAATTCAGCCCCAGCATTTT. Its protein product is CSARGQGTIQPQHF.

This chain connects TRBV2 to TRBJ2-7; possible D gene TRBD2, 6 bases. V lost 6 bases and J lost 7, with 13 bases in between. The CDR3 loop spans 12 amino acids. Looked up from germline, CDR1 is SNHLY and CDR2 is FYNNEI. This CDR3 reads CASRGGRTEQYF. Written as DNA, the CDR3 is TGTGCCAGCAGGGGGGGACGGACAGAGCAGTACTTC.

The rearrangement joins TRBV7-6 to TRBJ2-7; 11 bases agree with TRBD2. The CDR3 is 15 amino acids. Germline loops: CDR1 SGHVS, CDR2 FNYEAQ. Trimming at V came to 5 bases and at J to 4 bases, leaving 7 bases not matched to a gene. DNA of the CDR3: TGTGCCAGCAGCCCGCTAGCGGGAGGAGTTTACGAGCAGTACTTC. Encoded protein: CASSPLAGGVYEQYF. The entire variable domain, with the rest obtained from reference TRBV7-6 and TRBJ2-7, is as follows: GAGVSQSPRYKVTKRGQDVALRCDPISGHVSLYWYRQALGQGPEFLTYFNYEAQQDKSGLPNDRFSAERPEGSISTLTIQRTEQRDSAMYRCASSPLAGGVYEQYFGPGTRLTVT.